The 18 T cell receptor beta chains below come from one sample, sequenced in a study of blood T cells in healthy people across ages. A second PCR, run for roughly 6 to 11 cycles, used a sample-barcoded 5' primer plus a J-beta primer mix. TCRdb re-derived calls from the 5' RACE reads in MiXCR, one entry per CDR3 protein. The sample shows 1,500,000 or so distinct CDR3 sequences, under 55% of them seen only once. Sequencing was done on a sample of blood. These receptors were collected from a woman aged 18 to 35 in good health.

The genes are TRBV7-8 and TRBJ1-3; 11 nucleotides agree with TRBD1. CDR1 is SGHVS and CDR2 is FQNEAQ in the germline V gene. Trimming took 5 bases from V and 7 from J; bases not matched to a gene: 4. CDR3 length: 14 residues. The DNA of the CDR3 is TGTGCCAGCAGCACCTGGACAGGGGGCAACACCATATATTTT. Its protein product is CASSTWTGGNTIYF.

This clonotype has only a few counts. V and J are TRBV9 and TRBJ1-4, with 9 bases aligning to TRBD1. Germline CDR1 is SGDLS and CDR2 is YYNGEE. The CDR3 spans 15 residues. Trimming cost V 3 bases and J 7 bases; bases outside gene matches: 7. This chain's CDR3 is CASSADGTGSEKLFF. CDR3 DNA: TGTGCCAGCAGCGCAGACGGGACAGGGAGTGAAAAACTGTTTTTT.

The rearrangement joins TRBV11-2 to TRBJ2-6, with TRBD1 matching over 7 bases. The CDR3 spans 17 residues. With 5 bases clipped from V and 0 bases from J, the junction kept 7 bases outside the gene matches. Germline V gives CDR1 SGHAT, CDR2 FQNNGV. CDR3 protein: CASSPWTGNSGANVLTF. CDR3 in DNA: TGTGCCAGCAGCCCATGGACAGGCAACTCTGGGGCCAACGTCCTGACTTTC.

V is TRBV19 and J is TRBJ2-1; 10 nucleotides agree with TRBD2. Per germline, CDR1 LNHDA and CDR2 SQIVND (reference sequence). This CDR3 is built from 13 residues. V lost 10 bases and J lost 8; bases outside the gene matches: 8. The CDR3: CATDSGGFDEQFF. Written as DNA, the CDR3 is TGTGCCACCGATAGCGGGGGGTTCGATGAGCAGTTCTTC.

This CDR3 reads CSAREDFTVGELFF. CDR3 bases: TGCAGTGCTAGAGAGGACTTCACCGTTGGGGAGCTGTTTTTT. This chain links TRBV20-1 with TRBJ2-2, with D perhaps TRBD2 (5 bases). CDR3 length equals 14 residues. Trimming removed 0 bases from V and 8 bases from J, with 13 bases in between. The germline V gene encodes CDR1 DFQATT and CDR2 SNEGSKA (reference sequence).

The genes are TRBV27 and TRBJ2-3, with D hard to call. This CDR3 has 15 residues. The germline V gene encodes CDR1 MNHEY and CDR2 SMNVEV (reference sequence). Deletions cut 5 bases from V and 0 bases from J, with 12 bases between. The CDR3 loop reads CASSPLRISTDTQYF. The CDR3 nucleotides read TGTGCCAGCAGTCCCCTCCGAATCAGCACAGATACGCAGTATTTT.

This clonotype was detected only a few times. The chain links TRBV5-1 to TRBJ2-1; D unclear. The CDR3 is made up of 14 amino acids. CDR1 and CDR2 from the germline V gene are SGHRS and YFSETQ. Trimming took off 0 bases at V and 3 bases at J, with 7 bases between the two ends. This CDR3 reads CASSLAVVYNEQFF. The CDR3 bases are TGCGCCAGCAGCTTGGCGGTCGTCTACAATGAGCAGTTCTTC. The whole variable domain, filled in from reference TRBV5-1 and TRBJ2-1, reads KAGVTQTPRYLIKTRGQQVTLSCSPISGHRSVSWYQQTPGQGLQFLFEYFSETQRNKGNFPGRFSGRQFSNSRSEMNVSTLELGDSALYLCASSLAVVYNEQFFGPGTRLTVL.

This clonotype appeared a few times. This rearrangement joins TRBV25-1 to TRBJ2-3, with 10 bases that match TRBD2. The CDR3 has 14 residues. V shed 5 bases, J shed 4 bases, and the junction held 3 bases outside the gene matches. The germline V gene has CDR1 MGHDK and CDR2 SYGVNS. CDR3 sequence (DNA): TGTGCCAGCAGTCTAGCGGGAGATGCAGATACGCAGTATTTT. It yields the protein CASSLAGDADTQYF.

This clonotype has a single count. The junction shows a germline mismatch at one end, possibly a read error. V gene TRBV5-5 combines with J gene TRBJ2-1; a possible D gene is TRBD2 (7 bases). The length of the CDR3 is 15 residues. The germline V gene encodes CDR1 SGHKS and CDR2 YYEKEE (reference sequence). The CDR3 loop is CASSSSRGGFDEQFF. The CDR3 region has the DNA TGTGCCAGCAGTTCCAGTAGGGGGGGTTTCGATGAACAGTTCTTC.

V gene TRBV7-9 combines with J gene TRBJ1-5, with 11 bases identical to TRBD1. The V and J ends lost 1 base and 6 bases, in that order; junction bases with no gene match: 5. The CDR3 runs 16 residues. The V gene's germline CDR1 is SEHNR and CDR2 FQNEAQ (reference sequence). The CDR3 sequence: CASSLGGQGAFQPQHF. CDR3 nucleotides: TGTGCCAGCAGCTTAGGTGGACAGGGGGCCTTTCAGCCCCAGCATTTT.

V usage is TRBV5-8 and J usage is TRBJ1-6, with a tentative D call TRBD1 (6 bases). V was pared by 4 bases and J by 10 bases, with 9 bases between. The CDR3 is made up of 12 amino acids. Germline-derived CDR1 and CDR2 are SGHTS and YDEGEE. DNA for the CDR3: TGTGCCAGCAGCGCTCAGGGGTCACCCCTCCACTTT. Translation gives CASSAQGSPLHF.

This chain joins TRBV12-3 or TRBV12-4 and TRBJ1-1; TRBD1 matches 11 bases. CDR3 length: 17 residues. With V trimmed by 5 bases and J by 4 bases, 12 bases remained unmatched. This CDR3 reads CASSRSGTGGGGTEAFF. DNA for the CDR3: TGTGCCAGCAGTCGCTCCGGGACAGGGGGAGGTGGCACTGAAGCTTTCTTT.

This clonotype came up many times. The chain is built from TRBV9 and TRBJ2-2; D is undetermined. V lost 2 bases and J lost 0, with 5 bases in between. Germline CDR1 and CDR2: SGDLS and YYNGEE. CDR3 size: 14 residues. CDR3 sequence (DNA): TGTGCCAGCAGCGTCACTACGAACACCGGGGAGCTGTTTTTT. Translating gives CASSVTTNTGELFF.

The V and J genes are TRBV6-1 and TRBJ2-2; no clear D gene. Germline lookup yields CDR1 MNHNS and CDR2 SASEGT. This CDR3 is 14 amino acids long. The germline V and J ends were trimmed by 1 base and 2 bases, with 5 bases remaining between them. CDR3 bases: TGTGCCAGCAGTGAAGTGGTAAACACCGGGGAGCTGTTTTTT. Translating it yields CASSEVVNTGELFF.

The V gene is TRBV20-1, the J gene TRBJ1-2; 9 nucleotides align to TRBD1. V gave up 2 bases and J gave up 3 bases; unmatched junction bases: 19. The length of the CDR3 is 19 residues. Germline CDR1 reads DFQATT; CDR2 reads SNEGSKA (reference sequence). DNA for the CDR3: TGCAGTGCTAGAAATAAATTGGGGGACAGGGTATTCCTGGACTATGGCTACACCTTC. Translating it yields CSARNKLGDRVFLDYGYTF.

The chain is built from TRBV29-1 and TRBJ2-4; perhaps TRBD1 as D (6 bases). The V end lost 2 bases, the J end lost 7 bases, and 9 bases lay between the germline ends. CDR1 SQVTM and CDR2 ANQGSEA come from the germline V gene. The CDR3 spans 12 residues. The CDR3 loop reads CSVELGANIQYF. In DNA, the CDR3 is TGCAGCGTTGAATTGGGGGCTAACATTCAGTACTTC.

The rearrangement uses TRBV29-1 and TRBJ2-5; 15 positions match TRBD2. The DNA end lines up better with TRBJ2-7; the J call may be wrong. The CDR3 contains 15 residues. In germline, CDR1 is SQVTM, CDR2 ANQGSEA. DNA for the CDR3: TGCAGCGCCCGGACTAGCGGGAGGGATTGGCACGAGCAGTACTTC. As protein: CSARTSGRDWHEQYF.

The chain couples TRBV28 to TRBJ2-1; D is unclear. V was shortened by 1 base and J by 8 bases, with 12 bases between the two germline ends. This CDR3 is built from 14 residues. Germline CDR1 MDHEN, CDR2 SYDVKM. The CDR3 DNA reads TGTGCCAGCAGTTTATACCCCGGCAGTGATGAGCAGTTCTTC. It yields the protein CASSLYPGSDEQFF.